This entry lists 8 T cell receptor beta chains sequenced from one sample in a study of cytomegalovirus exposure and HLA in healthy donors. PCR used 60 Vbeta primers and 13 Jbeta primers. Profiled with immunoSEQ multiplex PCR; TCRdb holds only in-frame clones, not every one. Here the sample table reports more than 45,000 clones. The sequenced sample consisted of PBMCs. The receptors derive from a male donor in good health and CMV-seronegative.

The rearrangement joins TRBV5-4 to TRBJ2-2; the D is unclear. CDR3 length equals 14 residues. V was trimmed by 4 bases and J by 5 bases, leaving 12 bases between them. In germline, CDR1 is SGHNT, CDR2 YYREEE (reference sequence). Written as DNA, the CDR3 is TGTGCCAGCAGCCAACCCCCGAGTACCGGGGAGCTGTTTTTT. Translating it yields CASSQPPSTGELFF.

By frequency, this clone is medium-sized. V is TRBV7-9 and J is TRBJ2-1; D may be TRBD1 (5 bases). Trimming stripped 3 bases from V and 7 bases from J, with 10 bases between. This CDR3 contains 13 residues. Germline V gene sequence: CDR1 SEHNR, CDR2 FQNEAQ (reference sequence). The CDR3: CASSFQAGNEQFF. The CDR3 bases are TGTGCCAGCAGCTTTCAGGCAGGGAATGAGCAGTTCTTC.

V usage is TRBV5-4 and J usage is TRBJ2-7, with TRBD2 matching over 7 bases. The junction had 13 bases not matched to a gene; V was cut back by 4 bases and J by 3 bases. The CDR3 is 16 residues long. CDR1 and CDR2 (germline): SGHNT, YYREEE (reference sequence). The CDR3 bases are TGTGCCAGCAGCCCCGGCCGGGACTACCTCAACTACGAGCAGTACTTC. It translates to CASSPGRDYLNYEQYF.

Worth noting for this clone: A junction boundary mismatches the germline segment, possibly from a read error. CDR3 protein: CAGREGLEVQETQYF. CDR3 nucleotides: TGTGCCGGGAGGGAGGGACTAGAGGTCCAAGAGACCCAGTACTTC. The rearrangement joins TRBV30 to TRBJ2-5; 8 positions match TRBD2. Germline-derived CDR1 and CDR2 are GTSNPN and SVGIG (reference sequence). There are 15 residues in the CDR3.

The chain is built from TRBV2 and TRBJ2-3; D may be TRBD2 (6 bases). Trimming stripped 6 bases from V and 1 base from J, with 14 bases between. CDR1 and CDR2 from the germline V gene are SNHLY and FYNNEI. This CDR3 comprises 15 residues. Here the CDR3 DNA reads TGTGCCAGCAGGACCCCCGGGGAGGGCACAGATACGCAGTATTTT. Its protein product is CASRTPGEGTDTQYF.

This chain uses TRBV9 with TRBJ2-1; 8 bases match TRBD2. Germline CDR1 SGDLS, CDR2 YYNGEE. Losses at the gene ends were 3 bases for V and 9 bases for J; bases not matched to a gene: 8. The CDR3 extends over 14 amino acids. CDR3 bases: TGTGCCAGCAGCGAGGGACTGGCGGGGGGTGAGCAGTTCTTC. Protein product: CASSEGLAGGEQFF.

The chain carries TRBV7-2 and TRBJ1-4; D is perhaps TRBD1 (6 bases). CDR1 and CDR2 from the germline V gene are SGHTA and FQGNSA. The CDR3 covers 14 residues. V lost 5 bases and J lost 8, with 15 bases in between. The CDR3, as DNA: TGTGCCAGCAGCCAACAGGGAATTCGCGAAAAACTGTTTTTT. Amino acids: CASSQQGIREKLFF.

The CDR3 reads CASSSTGERNSPLHF. The CDR3 DNA reads TGTGCCAGCAGTTCGACAGGGGAAAGAAATTCACCCCTCCACTTT. The rearrangement links TRBV28 to TRBJ1-6, with 8 positions matching TRBD1. The trim removed 4 bases at V and 7 bases at J, leaving 6 bases unmatched. The CDR3 runs 15 residues. The V gene's germline CDR1 is MDHEN and CDR2 SYDVKM.